Listed below are T cell receptor beta chains from one sample, sequenced in a study of blood T cell repertoires in COVID-19. Clones were read by immunoSEQ multiplex PCR, and TCRdb kept only the in-frame ones, dropping some. In the table there are around 400,000 clones, about 88% of which are singletons. Sequenced: PBMCs or T cells enriched from blood (not recorded which). All receptors come from a woman aged 18-30 years who had been exposed to COVID-19. Both conserved end residues are part of each CDR3. D genes are given only for firm matches. Clone sizes are given selectively: once, few, many, or a class where the clone is expanded.

d_gene	abundance	v_gene	j_gene	len	CDR3aa	CDR3nt
TRBD1	.	TRBV10-3	TRBJ2-1	16	CAISEAAGTGVHEQFF	TGTGCCATCAGTGAAGCAGCCGGGACAGGGGTGCATGAGCAGTTCTTC
.	few	TRBV28	TRBJ1-2	13	CASSFLGTNGYTF	TGTGCCAGCAGTTTTCTGGGGACAAATGGCTACACCTTC
TRBD2	.	TRBV28	TRBJ2-2	13	CASGGANTGELFF	TGTGCCAGCGGGGGGGCGAACACCGGGGAGCTGTTTTTT
TRBD2	.	TRBV11-2	TRBJ2-2	15	CASSFQTSSTGELFF	TGTGCCAGCAGCTTCCAGACTAGCAGTACCGGGGAGCTGTTTTTT
TRBD1	.	TRBV28	TRBJ2-1	17	CASSLPRDRFFYNEQFF	TGTGCCAGCAGTTTACCGAGGGACAGGTTTTTTTACAATGAGCAGTTCTTC
TRBD1	.	TRBV10-2	TRBJ2-1	18	CASTRDRVGQRGFNEQFF	TGCGCCAGTACCCGGGACAGGGTGGGCCAGCGGGGTTTTAATGAGCAGTTCTTC
.	.	TRBV20-1	TRBJ2-7	11	CSATDNLEQYF	TGCAGTGCTACGGACAATCTGGAGCAGTACTTC
TRBD1	.	TRBV7-7	TRBJ2-7	14	CASSPQGGISEQYF	TGTGCCAGCAGCCCCCAAGGGGGCATCTCCGAGCAGTACTTC
.	.	TRBV7-8	TRBJ2-3	17	CASSLASGQSWADTQYF	TGTGCCAGCAGCTTAGCGTCGGGACAATCTTGGGCAGATACGCAGTATTTT
TRBD2	.	TRBV4-2	TRBJ2-1	18	CATLKKASGGSSYNEQFF	TGTGCCACACTAAAAAAGGCTAGCGGGGGAAGCTCCTACAATGAGCAGTTCTTC
.	.	TRBV5-1	TRBJ1-3	15	CASSLTGNSGNTIYF	TGCGCCAGCAGCCTTACAGGGAACTCTGGAAACACCATATATTTT